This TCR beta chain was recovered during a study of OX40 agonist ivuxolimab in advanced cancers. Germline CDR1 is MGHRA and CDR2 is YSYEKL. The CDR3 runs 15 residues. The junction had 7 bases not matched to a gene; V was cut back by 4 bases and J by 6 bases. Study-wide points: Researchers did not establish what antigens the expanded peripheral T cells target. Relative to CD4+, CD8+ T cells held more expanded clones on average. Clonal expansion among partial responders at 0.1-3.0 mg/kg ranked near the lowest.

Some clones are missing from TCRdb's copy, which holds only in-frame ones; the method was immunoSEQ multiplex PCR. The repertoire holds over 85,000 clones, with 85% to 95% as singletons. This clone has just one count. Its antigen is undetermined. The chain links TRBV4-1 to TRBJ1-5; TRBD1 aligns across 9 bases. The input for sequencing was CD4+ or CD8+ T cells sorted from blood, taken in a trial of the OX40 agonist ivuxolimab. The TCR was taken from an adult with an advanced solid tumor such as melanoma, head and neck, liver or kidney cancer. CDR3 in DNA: TGCGCCAGCAGCCGGACAGGGGAGTTCGGTCAGCCCCAGCATTTT. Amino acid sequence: CASSRTGEFGQPQHF.